Detailed here is one TCR beta chain. The antigen is undetermined. These data come from a study of blood T cells in healthy people across ages. General study findings and limits: It was not known whether donors were CMV positive (a possible confounder of expanded clonotype changes).

A sample-barcoded 5' primer and a J-beta primer mix were used in a second PCR of roughly 7 to 11 cycles. TCRdb processed the 5' RACE reads anew with MiXCR; each CDR3 protein has one entry. In the table there are 1.5 million to 2 million distinct CDR3 sequences, around 42% of which are singletons. The V end lost 2 bases, the J end lost 4 bases, and 14 bases lay between the germline ends. The germline gives CDR1 LGHDT, CDR2 YNNKEL (reference sequence). The CDR3 totals 15 residues. Donor samples were obtained from healthy Caucasian individuals from Russia, aged about 6 to 95. Total RNA amounts of at least 6 micrograms were extracted per sample.

The sample consisted of blood. This sequence joins TRBV3-1 and TRBJ1-2; perhaps TRBD1 as D (6 bases). The receptor was derived from a human donor in good health. The CDR3 DNA reads as TGTGCCAGCAGCCAACTACAGGGATTCCGCTATGGCTACACCTTC. Protein: CASSQLQGFRYGYTF. Full variable domain (remainder filled in from reference TRBV3-1 and TRBJ1-2): DTAVSQTPKYLVTQMGNDKSIKCEQNLGHDTMYWYKQDSKKFLKIMFSYNNKELIINETVPNRFSPKSPDKAHLNLHINSLELGDSAVYFCASSQLQGFRYGYTFGSGTRLTVV.